These T cell receptor beta chains were read from a single sample in a study of technical replicates of blood from several donors. TCRdb keeps only in-frame clones here, not all; method: immunoSEQ multiplex PCR. Altogether around 67,000 clones are present, 70% to 90% being singletons, with the ten largest covering around 5.5%. The sample was PBMCs. The receptors shown here come from a human donor in good health. Some clones in this sample may be carry-over from other donors' samples. Each CDR3 is given with its conserved first and last residue. A D gene is named only where the DNA matches it firmly. Clone size is stated in some rows and not others, as once, few, many or a class when expanded.

>NA|NA|TRBV4-3|TRBJ2-2
CASSLNGMGIITGELFF
>NA|NA|TRBV7-6|TRBJ2-1
CASSPWPEGEQFF
>NA|NA|TRBV19|TRBJ1-5
CASTPAGTTNQPQHF
>few|NA|TRBV5-4|TRBJ1-1
CASSLGAAEAFF
>NA|NA|TRBV18|TRBJ1-1
CASSPPGTPRGTEAFF
>NA|TRBD1|TRBV5-1|TRBJ1-1
CASSLDGQGCTEAFF
>once|TRBD2|TRBV4-3|TRBJ2-3
CASSQGTGGGSTDTQYF
>NA|NA|TRBV7-9|TRBJ2-2
CASSSSLTGGLGTGELFF
>NA|NA|TRBV30|TRBJ2-2
CAWSLRGNTGELFF
>few|TRBD1|TRBV7-6|TRBJ1-3
CASSLVFDRGLTGNTIYF
>NA|NA|TRBV7-2|TRBJ1-6
CASSLEGVPLIGSPLHF
>few|TRBD1|TRBV2|TRBJ1-2
CASSPPGQVYGYTF
>once|TRBD1|TRBV5-8|TRBJ1-4
CASSPQGVSTNEKLFF
>NA|NA|TRBV7-9|TRBJ2-7
CASSFTVPYEQYF
>NA|TRBD2|TRBV4-2|TRBJ2-2
CASSRMQAGAGAPLGELFF
>NA|TRBD1|TRBV2|TRBJ1-1
CASSKRDRGGEAFF
>NA|TRBD1|TRBV5-4|TRBJ1-2
CASSLVRGQGASAGGYTF
>NA|NA|TRBV6-6|TRBJ1-3
CASSYSAGNTIYF
>NA|NA|TRBV15|TRBJ2-5
CATSGGARETQYF
>NA|TRBD1|TRBV27|TRBJ1-5
CASRGQGGQPQHF
>NA|NA|TRBV15|TRBJ2-5
CATSRDPVRVLQETQYF
>NA|NA|TRBV6-1|TRBJ1-4
CASSEGGGNEKLFF
>NA|NA|TRBV4-2|TRBJ2-7
CASSQDRTGVPEQYF
>NA|NA|TRBV2|TRBJ2-3
CASSDRDLSTDTQYF
>NA|TRBD2|TRBV18|TRBJ2-3
CASSQLAGGTDTQYF
>NA|TRBD2|TRBV5-4|TRBJ2-5
CASSWVAGTQETQYF
>NA|TRBD2|TRBV2|TRBJ2-5
CASSWTSGRETQYF
>NA|NA|TRBV19|TRBJ1-1
CASSYMGLSNTEAFF
>few|TRBD1|TRBV5-6|TRBJ2-2
CASSKSSGQGTGELFF
>NA|TRBD1|TRBV7-3|TRBJ2-7
CASTSGTAPPARQF
>NA|TRBD1|TRBV5-1|TRBJ2-5
CASSLGQGATETQYF
>NA|TRBD2|TRBV19|TRBJ2-5
CATRRLAGGETQYF
>once|TRBD2|TRBV7-8|TRBJ2-7
CASSFPIKRGGRGDEQYF
>NA|NA|TRBV30|TRBJ1-6
CACQRGNSPLHF
>few|TRBD1|TRBV4-2|TRBJ1-1
CASSQPDRVVVWNTEAFF
>NA|TRBD2|TRBV15|TRBJ2-7
CATRPGTSGGAREQYF
>NA|TRBD1|TRBV7-2|TRBJ2-4
CASSLLTGGKNIQYF
>NA|NA|TRBV7-9|TRBJ1-1
CASTNIGAGDDIGTEAFF
>NA|TRBD2|TRBV5-4|TRBJ2-3
CASSLEGLATDTQYF
>NA|NA|TRBV11-2|TRBJ2-7
CASSDFGTSSYEQYF
>NA|TRBD2|TRBV30|TRBJ2-2
CAWGGEGRTGELFF
>NA|NA|TRBV27|TRBJ1-1
CASSLSVAGVEAFF
>NA|TRBD2|TRBV4-1|TRBJ2-3
CASSPVGRDGRTDTQYF
>once|TRBD2|TRBV4-1|TRBJ2-3
CASSLSSGSYADTQYF